The present entry profiles one T cell receptor beta chain with its context. Its target is unknown. The CDR3 runs 16 residues. Germline values: CDR1 SGHAT, CDR2 FQDESV (reference sequence). The V gene end was trimmed by 4 bases and the J gene end by 5 bases; junction bases not matched to a gene: 11. A single record per CDR3 protein comes from TCRdb applying MiXCR to the RT-PCR reads. The table shows about 1,800 distinct CDR3 sequences, with approximately 86% occurring only once. The sample originates from a study of yellow fever vaccine responses in identical twins. Study outcomes and limitations: Twins reportedly had a vaccine T cell response that seemed partly convergent, partly personalized.

The sample was T cells from blood (PBMCs), unsorted or a sorted subset (not recorded which), taken before or after yellow fever vaccination (not recorded which). V is TRBV11-1 and J is TRBJ2-3; 8 bases are a match to TRBD2. This sequence originates from a woman younger than 35 who received the yellow fever vaccine. The chain's CDR3 is CASSSQGGLAGDTQYF. CDR3 sequence (DNA): TGTGCCAGCAGCTCCCAAGGGGGTCTAGCGGGAGATACGCAGTATTTT.